The clone carrying this TCR beta chain has only a few counts. Production of TCR cDNA was by 5'RACE template switching, which also added a universal primer site and UMIs. TCRdb itself ran the 5' RACE reads through MiXCR, one entry per CDR3 protein. The sample records 500,000 to 650,000 distinct CDR3 sequences, around a sixth being singletons. This entry belongs to a study of T cells after yellow fever vaccination. Study information: In the case of low-cell-number fractions, SMART-Seq v4 Ultra Low Input was used for preparation.

Per the germline V gene, CDR1 is MNHEY and CDR2 is SMNVEV (reference sequence). The CDR3 loop spans 16 amino acids. Trimming removed 4 bases at V and 3 bases at J, with 18 bases between. The chain links TRBV27 to TRBJ1-2; D unclear. The sample here was PBMCs, taken 5 days after the first yellow fever vaccination. This sequence originates from a man between 18 and 35 years old who received the YFV17D yellow fever vaccine. For the CDR3, the DNA is TGTGCCAGCAGTTCGTCGGTCCTGACAACTTACTATGGCTACACCTTC. This codes for CASSSSVLTTYYGYTF.